The 9 T cell receptor beta chains below all came from one sample that was sequenced in a study of cytomegalovirus exposure and HLA in healthy donors. Vbeta (60) and Jbeta (13) primers were used in the PCR. The protocol was immunoSEQ multiplex PCR, while the TCRdb copy is restricted to in-frame clones and leaves out a portion. This sample has some 140,000 clones, with around 80% found just once. The sequenced sample was PBMCs. The origin of the receptors is a woman aged 50 to 60 in good health and CMV-seropositive.

The chain couples TRBV19 to TRBJ2-2; the D gene is possibly TRBD1 (5 bases). This CDR3 is 15 amino acids long. The V gene's germline CDR1 is LNHDA and CDR2 SQIVND (reference sequence). The V gene lost 4 bases and the J gene lost 7 bases, with 16 bases spanning the gap. CDR3 sequence: CASSKAAGLSGELFF. In nucleotides, the CDR3 is TGTGCCAGTAGTAAGGCGGCAGGGTTAAGCGGGGAGCTGTTTTTT.

V and J are TRBV4-2 and TRBJ2-1, with D possibly matching TRBD2 (6 bases). The CDR3 is made up of 16 amino acids. Germline CDR1 reads LGHNA; CDR2 reads YNFKEQ. Trimming removed 0 bases at V and 7 bases at J, with 16 bases between. This CDR3 is CASSQDFSSGGNEQFF. The DNA for the CDR3 is TGTGCCAGCAGCCAAGATTTCAGTTCCGGAGGGAATGAGCAGTTCTTC.

The genes are TRBV28 and TRBJ1-2; possibly TRBD1 for D (5 bases). V was shortened by 6 bases and J by 2 bases, with 16 bases between the two germline ends. The CDR3 is 15 amino acids. The germline CDR1 and CDR2 sequences are MDHEN and SYDVKM. CDR3 loop: CASRMTQASNYGYTF. The CDR3 DNA reads TGTGCCAGCAGGATGACACAGGCGTCGAACTATGGCTACACCTTC.

This chain links TRBV6-1 with TRBJ2-5; the D gene is possibly TRBD1 (6 bases). The closer fit of TRBJ2-7 to the DNA end suggests the J call may be wrong. Germline CDR1 is MNHNS and CDR2 is SASEGT. The CDR3 has 19 residues. The CDR3 DNA sequence: TGTGCCAGCAGTGATCTCCCTCCGCGGTTGCAGGGGATTTACTACGAGCAGTACTTC. The encoded protein is CASSDLPPRLQGIYYEQYF.

J is TRBJ2-7 and V is TRBV2, with 7 nucleotides matching TRBD2. Per germline, CDR1 SNHLY and CDR2 FYNNEI. The ends lost 9 bases at V and 6 bases at J; junction bases unmatched: 2. This CDR3 is 10 amino acids long. In DNA, the CDR3 is TGTGCCAGTGGGGGGGGCGAGCAGTACTTC. It is translated as CASGGGEQYF.

The chain combines TRBV19 with TRBJ2-2; D is unresolved. V lost 7 bases and J lost 7, with 16 bases in between. In germline, CDR1 is LNHDA, CDR2 SQIVND (reference sequence). This CDR3 region has 14 residues. Here the CDR3 reads CASTRLSGDGELFF. The CDR3 nucleotides are TGTGCCAGTACCCGGTTATCTGGAGACGGGGAGCTGTTTTTT.

There are a few counts of this clone. The chain couples TRBV2 to TRBJ2-5, with 9 bases aligning to TRBD2. CDR1 and CDR2 from the germline V gene are SNHLY and FYNNEI. The junction had 9 bases not matched to a gene; V was cut back by 8 bases and J by 5 bases. The CDR3 contains 14 residues. In nucleotides, the CDR3 is TGTGCCAGCGGACCGGGACTAGCTATCGAGACCCAGTACTTC. Translated: CASGPGLAIETQYF.

V gene TRBV5-6 combines with J gene TRBJ1-1, with D possibly TRBD1 on 5 matching bases. Germline V CDR1 and CDR2: SGHDT, YYEEEE. Trimming removed 0 bases at V and 6 bases at J, with 9 bases between. The CDR3 spans 13 residues. The CDR3 sequence is CASSLAGSSEAFF. The CDR3 DNA follows: TGTGCCAGCAGCTTGGCAGGGTCATCTGAAGCTTTCTTT.

This chain connects TRBV11-2 to TRBJ1-5, with 8 bases matching TRBD1. V was clipped by 5 bases and J by 2 bases; unmatched bases: 5. The CDR3 contains 15 residues. Per the germline V gene, CDR1 is SGHAT and CDR2 is FQNNGV. The CDR3 loop is CASSIGQGGNQPQHF. The CDR3 DNA sequence: TGTGCCAGCAGCATCGGACAGGGAGGCAATCAGCCCCAGCATTTT.